A single sample gave rise to the 24 T cell receptor beta chains below, sequenced in a study of molecular identifiers for immune sequencing clone quantification. Each CDR3 protein gets one entry after TCRdb re-called the PCR reads with MiXCR. Of about 330,000 distinct CDR3 sequences in the sample, roughly a quarter are singletons; the top ten hold around 0.74%. The sample comprised naive CD8+ T cells from blood, with Jurkat cell RNA spiked in. Stated subset: FACS-sorted CD8+CD4-CCR7+CD45RA+ naive T cells. The origin of the receptors is a human donor in good health. Some libraries in this study had Jurkat cell RNA spiked in.

Points on this clonotype: Possible read error: a much larger clone is one base away. This sequence joins TRBV6-5 and TRBJ2-7; a weak D match, TRBD1 (5 bases). Trimming stripped 5 bases from V and 0 bases from J, with 14 bases between. CDR3 length: 15 amino acids. Germline V gene sequence: CDR1 MNHEY, CDR2 SVGAGI. CDR3 residues: CASSPVGLSSYEQYF. For the CDR3, the DNA is TGTGCCAGCAGTCCCGTGGGGCTCAGCTCCTACGAGCAGTACTTC.

This chain connects TRBV4-1 to TRBJ1-4; possible D gene TRBD1, 5 bases. The CDR3 runs 14 residues. Germline CDR1 reads MGHRA; CDR2 reads YSYEKL. Deletions cut 3 bases from V and 6 bases from J, with 11 bases between. CDR3 in DNA: TGCGCCAGCAGCCATGGGGGGGAATATGAAAAACTGTTTTTT. Translation: CASSHGGEYEKLFF.

Comments on this clonotype: Being one base from a much bigger clone, this may be a read error. V gene TRBV7-2 combines with J gene TRBJ2-5; D is perhaps TRBD1 (6 bases). The CDR3 loop spans 13 amino acids. The germline V gene has CDR1 SGHTA and CDR2 FQGNSA. The CDR3 region has the DNA TGTGCCAGCAGCTCCTGGACAGAAGAGCCCCAGTACTTC. It specifies CASSSWTEEPQYF.

With respect to this clonotype: The junction shows a germline mismatch at one end, possibly a read error. V usage is TRBV7-9 and J usage is TRBJ2-5; D is uncertain. In germline, CDR1 is SEHNR, CDR2 FQNEAQ (reference sequence). The CDR3 spans 13 residues. CDR3 protein: CASSLVSYPTQCF. In DNA, the CDR3 is TGTGCCAGCAGCTTAGTCAGCTACCCGACCCAGTGCTTC.

This clonotype was observed a handful of times. The chain couples TRBV4-3 to TRBJ2-4, with 8 bases that match TRBD2. The CDR3 totals 16 residues. Germline V gene data show CDR1 as LGHNA and CDR2 as YSLEER. The junction had 14 bases not matched to a gene; V was cut back by 0 bases and J by 13 bases. In DNA form, the CDR3 reads TGCGCCAGCAGCCAAGATTGGCCAGCGGGAGCAAGAAACCAGTACTTC. Its protein product is CASSQDWPAGARNQYF.

Of note for this clonotype: A read error may account for a junction end that differs from germline. The chain recombines TRBV9 with TRBJ2-2; perhaps TRBD2 as D (6 bases). The CDR3 has 15 residues. Germline V gene data show CDR1 as SGDLS and CDR2 as YYNGEE. Here the CDR3 reads CANSVGGIDTGELFF. Here the CDR3 DNA reads TGTGCCAACAGCGTAGGCGGGATAGACACCGGGGAGCTGTTTTTT.

The chain combines TRBV4-1 with TRBJ2-5; TRBD1 might be the D (7 bases). This CDR3 is 18 amino acids long. Trimming left V 0 bases short and J 4 bases short, with 21 bases between. Germline lookup yields CDR1 MGHRA and CDR2 YSYEKL. In DNA, the CDR3 is TGCGCCAGCAGCCAAGAATCCTTCCCAGGGGGACTGCGAGAGACCCAGTACTTC. It translates to CASSQESFPGGLRETQYF.

As concerns this clonotype: An end of the junction does not agree with germline; a read error may underlie this. The CDR3 region is CAGSLWGGADTQYF. In DNA, the CDR3 is TGTGCCGGCAGCCTATGGGGTGGTGCAGATACGCAGTATTTT. The chain is built from TRBV7-8 and TRBJ2-3; D remains ambiguous. The V gene's germline CDR1 is SGHVS and CDR2 FQNEAQ. The CDR3 contains 14 residues.

This clonotype appeared many times. V usage is TRBV28 and J usage is TRBJ1-1, with a tentative D call TRBD1 (6 bases). The CDR3 is 14 amino acids. Trimming removed 6 bases from V and 3 bases from J, with 14 bases in between. Germline V gene lookup returns CDR1 MDHEN and CDR2 SYDVKM. CDR3 loop: CASSRDRPHTEAFF. The DNA of the CDR3 is TGTGCCAGCAGCCGTGACAGGCCACACACTGAAGCTTTCTTT.

Many counts were recorded for this clonotype. The genes are TRBV7-9 and TRBJ2-5; 10 bases fit TRBD2. J gave up 4 bases and V 4 bases, and 6 bases lay outside the gene matches. The CDR3 loop spans 15 amino acids. Per germline, CDR1 SEHNR and CDR2 FQNEAQ (reference sequence). In nucleotides, the CDR3 is TGTGCCAGCAGCTCGGGACTAGCGCTTCGAGAGACCCAGTACTTC. This encodes CASSSGLALRETQYF.

This clonotype was observed many times. The chain couples TRBV19 to TRBJ1-5; 7 nucleotides align to TRBD1. Germline CDR1 is LNHDA and CDR2 is SQIVND (reference sequence). V dropped 4 bases and J dropped 7; count of bases not matched to a gene: 7. This CDR3 region has 14 residues. Here the CDR3 reads CASSTLQGIQPQHF. The CDR3 bases are TGTGCCAGTAGTACATTACAGGGGATCCAGCCCCAGCATTTT.

On this clonotype: A much bigger clone sits one base away, suggesting this may be a read error. The rearrangement joins TRBV2 to TRBJ2-1; D remains ambiguous. CDR1 and CDR2 (germline): SNHLY, FYNNEI. The CDR3 covers 11 residues. Here the CDR3 DNA reads TGTGCCCGCAGTGGTCGTAATGAGCAGTTCTTC. Protein product: CARSGRNEQFF.

This clonotype was seen a handful of times. CDR3 sequence: CAWKLWDTEAFF. CDR3 in DNA: TGTGCCTGGAAACTGTGGGACACTGAAGCTTTCTTT. This rearrangement joins TRBV30 to TRBJ1-1; D gene ambiguous. The V gene's germline CDR1 is GTSNPN and CDR2 SVGIG (reference sequence). The CDR3 consists of 12 residues. V shed 4 bases and J shed 3 bases, with 9 bases lying between them.

This chain joins TRBV4-3 and TRBJ2-5; TRBD1 matches at 8 bases. Looked up from germline, CDR1 is LGHNA and CDR2 is YSLEER. Trimming cost V 0 bases and J 1 base; bases outside gene matches: 7. This CDR3 is 17 amino acids long. This CDR3 reads CASSQEGTGSAQETQYF. The CDR3 coding sequence is TGCGCCAGCAGCCAAGAAGGGACAGGAAGTGCCCAAGAGACCCAGTACTTC.

V is TRBV21-1 and J is TRBJ2-3; the table names TRBD2, a call not compared with the DNA. TRBV21-1 is listed as a pseudogene. The CDR3 loop spans 17 amino acids. This chain's CDR3 is CASSKARLAGTTDTQYF. The CDR3 DNA is TGTGCCAGCAGCAAGGCCCGACTAGCGGGGACCACAGATACGCAGTATTTT.

This clonotype was counted at least ten times. V gene TRBV5-1 combines with J gene TRBJ1-1, with TRBD1 identical over 7 bases. J was trimmed by 6 bases and V by 0 bases; bases with no gene match: 5. CDR1 is SGHRS, CDR2 YFSETQ, per germline. The CDR3 has 14 amino acids. The CDR3 DNA follows: TGCGCCAGCAGCTTGGACAGGGGACTTGCTGAAGCTTTCTTT. This sequence encodes CASSLDRGLAEAFF.

J is TRBJ2-6 and V is TRBV19; D is ambiguous. CDR3 size: 13 residues. Germline-derived CDR1 and CDR2 are LNHDA and SQIVND (reference sequence). The V gene lost 5 bases and the J gene lost 2 bases, with 4 bases spanning the gap. The CDR3 region has the DNA TGTGCCAGTAGTGTTGCTGGGGCCAACGTCCTGACTTTC. Its translation: CASSVAGANVLTF.

With regard to this clonotype: A much bigger clone sits one base away, suggesting this may be a read error. The rearrangement uses TRBV30 and TRBJ1-1; D is possibly TRBD1 (6 bases). CDR3 size: 13 residues. Germline-derived CDR1 and CDR2 are GTSNPN and SVGIG (reference sequence). The CDR3 loop reads CAWGVGGNTEAFF. Here the CDR3 DNA reads TGTGCCTGGGGTGTAGGGGGAAACACTGAAGCTTTCTTT.

This clonotype was found many times. The chain has TRBV7-6 and TRBJ1-1; D might be TRBD1 (6 bases). This CDR3 spans 14 amino acids. Germline V gene lookup returns CDR1 SGHVS and CDR2 FNYEAQ. Trimming cost V 0 bases and J 11 bases, with 16 bases left between them. CDR3 region: CASSLADRPWTAFF. The CDR3, as DNA: TGTGCCAGCAGCTTAGCAGACAGGCCCTGGACGGCTTTCTTT.

The table lists this clonotype with a few counts. J is TRBJ2-5 and V is TRBV7-2; D perhaps matches TRBD1 (6 bases). Germline V gene data show CDR1 as SGHTA and CDR2 as FQGNSA. This CDR3 is built from 16 residues. The V end was cut by 1 base, the J end by 1 base, with 13 bases between. The CDR3 here is CASSLGDTGIQETQYF. In nucleotides, the CDR3 is TGTGCCAGCAGCTTAGGAGACACAGGGATCCAAGAGACCCAGTACTTC.

This clonotype was seen at least ten times. The rearrangement links TRBV6-5 to TRBJ2-3, with D unresolved. This CDR3 is built from 13 residues. Germline-derived CDR1 and CDR2 are MNHEY and SVGAGI. With 2 bases removed from V and 0 bases from J, the gap between germline ends came to 3 bases. Written as DNA, the CDR3 is TGTGCCAGCAGTTACCAAAGCACAGATACGCAGTATTTT. Amino acid sequence: CASSYQSTDTQYF.

Ten or more counts support this clonotype. V and J are TRBV21-1 and TRBJ2-7. TRBV21-1 has pseudogene status. This CDR3 contains 9 residues. The CDR3 nucleotides read TGTGCCAGCCCCCACTCGGAGTACTTC. It translates to CASPHSEYF.

The chain combines TRBV4-1 with TRBJ2-1, with D possibly matching TRBD2 (6 bases). The V gene lost 8 bases and the J gene lost 5 bases, with 13 bases spanning the gap. The CDR3 has 13 amino acids. CDR1 is MGHRA, CDR2 YSYEKL, per germline. The CDR3 is CASRGAGDNEQFF. The CDR3 nucleotides are TGCGCCAGCCGCGGGGCAGGAGACAATGAGCAGTTCTTC.

This clonotype was seen many times. The chain uses TRBV5-1 and TRBJ1-2, with D unclear. V was cut by 1 base and J by 4 bases, with 11 bases left in between. Germline CDR1 is SGHRS and CDR2 is YFSETQ. This CDR3 is 14 amino acids long. CDR3 sequence (DNA): TGCGCCAGCAGCTTGTCCTGGTTAAGCTATGGCTACACCTTC. Protein sequence: CASSLSWLSYGYTF.